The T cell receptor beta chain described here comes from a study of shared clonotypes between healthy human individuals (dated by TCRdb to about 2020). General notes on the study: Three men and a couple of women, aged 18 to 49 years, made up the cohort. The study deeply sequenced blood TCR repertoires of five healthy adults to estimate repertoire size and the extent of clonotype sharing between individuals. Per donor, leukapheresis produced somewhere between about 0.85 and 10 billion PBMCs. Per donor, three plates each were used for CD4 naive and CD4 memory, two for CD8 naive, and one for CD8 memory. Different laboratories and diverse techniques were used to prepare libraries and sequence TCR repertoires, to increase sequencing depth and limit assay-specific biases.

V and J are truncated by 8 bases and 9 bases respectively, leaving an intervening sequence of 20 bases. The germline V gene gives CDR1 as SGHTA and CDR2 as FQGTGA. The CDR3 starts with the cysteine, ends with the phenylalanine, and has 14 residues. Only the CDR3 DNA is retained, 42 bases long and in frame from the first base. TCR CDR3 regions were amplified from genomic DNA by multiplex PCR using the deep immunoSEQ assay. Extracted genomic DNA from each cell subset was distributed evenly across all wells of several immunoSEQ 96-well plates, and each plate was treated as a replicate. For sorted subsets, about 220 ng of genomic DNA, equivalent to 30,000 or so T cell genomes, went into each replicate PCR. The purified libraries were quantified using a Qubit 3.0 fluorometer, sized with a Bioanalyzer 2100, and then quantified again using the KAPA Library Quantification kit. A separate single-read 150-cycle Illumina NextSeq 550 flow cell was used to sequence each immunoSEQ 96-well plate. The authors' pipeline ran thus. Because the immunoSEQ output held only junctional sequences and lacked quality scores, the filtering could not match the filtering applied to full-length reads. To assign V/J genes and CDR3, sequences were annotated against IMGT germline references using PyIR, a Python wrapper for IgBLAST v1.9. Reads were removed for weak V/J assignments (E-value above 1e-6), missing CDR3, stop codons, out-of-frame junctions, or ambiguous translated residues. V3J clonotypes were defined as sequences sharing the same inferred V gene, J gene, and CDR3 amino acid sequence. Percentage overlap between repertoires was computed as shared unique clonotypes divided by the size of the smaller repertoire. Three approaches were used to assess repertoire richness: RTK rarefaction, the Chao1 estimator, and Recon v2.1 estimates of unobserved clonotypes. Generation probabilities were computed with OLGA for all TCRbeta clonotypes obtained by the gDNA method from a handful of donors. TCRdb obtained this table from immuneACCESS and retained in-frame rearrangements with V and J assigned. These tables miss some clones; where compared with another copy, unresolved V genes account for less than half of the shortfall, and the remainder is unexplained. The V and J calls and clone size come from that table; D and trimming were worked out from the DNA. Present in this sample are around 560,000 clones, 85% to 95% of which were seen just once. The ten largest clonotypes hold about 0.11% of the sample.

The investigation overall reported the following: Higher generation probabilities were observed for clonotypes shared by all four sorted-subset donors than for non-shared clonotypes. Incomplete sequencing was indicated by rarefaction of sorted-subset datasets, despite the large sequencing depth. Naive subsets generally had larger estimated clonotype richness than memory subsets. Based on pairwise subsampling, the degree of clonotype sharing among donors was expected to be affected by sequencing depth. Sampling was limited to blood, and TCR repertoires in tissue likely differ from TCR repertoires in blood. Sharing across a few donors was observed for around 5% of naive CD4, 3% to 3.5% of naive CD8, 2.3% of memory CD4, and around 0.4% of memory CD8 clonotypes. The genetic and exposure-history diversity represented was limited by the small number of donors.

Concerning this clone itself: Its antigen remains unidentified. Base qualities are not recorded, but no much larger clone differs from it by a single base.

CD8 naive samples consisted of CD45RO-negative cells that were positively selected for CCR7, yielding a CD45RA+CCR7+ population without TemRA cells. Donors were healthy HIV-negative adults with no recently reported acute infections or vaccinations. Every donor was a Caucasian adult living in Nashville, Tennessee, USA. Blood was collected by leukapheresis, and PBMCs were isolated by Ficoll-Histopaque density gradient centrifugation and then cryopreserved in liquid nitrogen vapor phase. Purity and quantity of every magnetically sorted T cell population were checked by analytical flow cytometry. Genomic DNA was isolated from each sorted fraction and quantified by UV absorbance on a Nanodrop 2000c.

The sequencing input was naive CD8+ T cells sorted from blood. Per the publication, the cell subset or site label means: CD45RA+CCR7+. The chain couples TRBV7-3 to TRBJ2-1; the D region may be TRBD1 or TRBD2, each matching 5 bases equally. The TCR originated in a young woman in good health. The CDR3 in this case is CASASGPGLGEQFF. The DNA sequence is TGTGCCAGCGCCTCGGGGCCCGGGTTAGGTGAGCAGTTCTTC.